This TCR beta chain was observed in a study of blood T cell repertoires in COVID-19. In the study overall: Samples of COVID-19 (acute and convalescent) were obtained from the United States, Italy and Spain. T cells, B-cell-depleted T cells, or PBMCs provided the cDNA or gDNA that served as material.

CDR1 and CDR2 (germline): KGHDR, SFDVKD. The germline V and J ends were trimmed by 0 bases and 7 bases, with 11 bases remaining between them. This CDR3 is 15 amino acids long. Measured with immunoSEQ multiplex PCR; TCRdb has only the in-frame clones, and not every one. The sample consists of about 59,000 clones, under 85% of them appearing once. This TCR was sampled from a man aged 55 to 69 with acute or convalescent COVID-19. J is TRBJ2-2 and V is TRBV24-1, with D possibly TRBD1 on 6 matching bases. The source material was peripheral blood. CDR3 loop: CATSDLVRGDGELFF. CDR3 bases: TGTGCCACCAGTGATTTGGTCAGGGGCGACGGGGAGCTGTTTTTT.